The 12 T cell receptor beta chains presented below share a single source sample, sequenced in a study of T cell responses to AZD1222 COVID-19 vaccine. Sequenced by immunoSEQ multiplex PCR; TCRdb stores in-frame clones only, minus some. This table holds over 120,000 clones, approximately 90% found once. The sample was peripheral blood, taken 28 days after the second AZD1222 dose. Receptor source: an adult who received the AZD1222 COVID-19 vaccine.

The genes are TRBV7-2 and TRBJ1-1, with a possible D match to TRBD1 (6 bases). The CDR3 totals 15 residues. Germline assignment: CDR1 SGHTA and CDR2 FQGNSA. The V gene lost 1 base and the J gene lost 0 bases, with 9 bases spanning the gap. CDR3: CASSLETGVNTEAFF. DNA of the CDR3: TGTGCCAGCAGCTTAGAGACAGGAGTGAACACTGAAGCTTTCTTT.

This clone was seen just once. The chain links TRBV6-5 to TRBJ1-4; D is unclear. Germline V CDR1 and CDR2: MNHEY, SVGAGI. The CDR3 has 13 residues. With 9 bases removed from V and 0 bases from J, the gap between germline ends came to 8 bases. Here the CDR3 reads CASARTTNEKLFF. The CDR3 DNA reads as TGTGCCAGTGCCAGGACAACTAATGAAAAACTGTTTTTT.

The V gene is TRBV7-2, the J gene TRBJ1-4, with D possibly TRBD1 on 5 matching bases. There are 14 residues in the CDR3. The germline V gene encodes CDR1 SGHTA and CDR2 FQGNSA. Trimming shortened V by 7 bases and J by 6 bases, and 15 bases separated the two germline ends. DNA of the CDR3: TGTGCCAGCAATAGACCGGGACGGGATGAAAAACTGTTTTTT. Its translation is CASNRPGRDEKLFF.

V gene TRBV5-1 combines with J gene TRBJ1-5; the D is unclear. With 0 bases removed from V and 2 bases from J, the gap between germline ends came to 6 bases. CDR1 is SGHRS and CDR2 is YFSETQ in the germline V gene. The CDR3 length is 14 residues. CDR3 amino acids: CASSLGPGNQPQHF. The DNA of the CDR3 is TGCGCCAGCAGCTTGGGCCCGGGCAATCAGCCCCAGCATTTT.

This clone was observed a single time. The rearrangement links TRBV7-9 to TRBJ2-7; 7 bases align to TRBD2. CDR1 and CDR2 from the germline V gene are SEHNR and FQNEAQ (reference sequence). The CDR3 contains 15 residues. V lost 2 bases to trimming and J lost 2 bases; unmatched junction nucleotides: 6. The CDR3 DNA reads TGTGCCAGCAGCTTACGGGGTGGGAGGGCCTACGAGCAGTACTTC. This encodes CASSLRGGRAYEQYF.

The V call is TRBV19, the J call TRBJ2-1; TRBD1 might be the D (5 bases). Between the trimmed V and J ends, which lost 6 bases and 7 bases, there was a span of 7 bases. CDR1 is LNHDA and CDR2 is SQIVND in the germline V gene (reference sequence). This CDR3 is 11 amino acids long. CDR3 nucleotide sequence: TGTGCCAGTAGCACAGGTAATGAGCAGTTCTTC. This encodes CASSTGNEQFF.

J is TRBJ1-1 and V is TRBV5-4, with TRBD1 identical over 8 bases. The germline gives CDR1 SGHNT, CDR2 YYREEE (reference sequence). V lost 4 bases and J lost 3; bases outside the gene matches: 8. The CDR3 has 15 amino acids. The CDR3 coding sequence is TGTGCCAGCAGCATTAGGGACAGGCCCCACACTGAAGCTTTCTTT. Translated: CASSIRDRPHTEAFF.

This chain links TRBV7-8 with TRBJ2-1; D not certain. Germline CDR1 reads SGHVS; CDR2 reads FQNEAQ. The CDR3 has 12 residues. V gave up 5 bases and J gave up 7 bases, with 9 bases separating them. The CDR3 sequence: CASSPLVNEQFF. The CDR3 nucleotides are TGTGCCAGCAGCCCCCTAGTAAATGAGCAGTTCTTC.

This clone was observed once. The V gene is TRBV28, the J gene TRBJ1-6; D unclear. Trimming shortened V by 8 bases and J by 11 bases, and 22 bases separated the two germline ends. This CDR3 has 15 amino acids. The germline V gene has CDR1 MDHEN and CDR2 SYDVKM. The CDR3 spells CASEDPYRLRPPLHF. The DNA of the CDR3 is TGTGCCAGCGAGGATCCCTACAGACTTCGTCCACCCCTCCACTTT.

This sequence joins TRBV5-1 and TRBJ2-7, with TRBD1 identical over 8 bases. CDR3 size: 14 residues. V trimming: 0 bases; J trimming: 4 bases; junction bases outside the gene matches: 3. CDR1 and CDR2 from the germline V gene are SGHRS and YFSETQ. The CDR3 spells CASSLVQGAYEQYF. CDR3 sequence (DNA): TGCGCCAGCAGCTTGGTGCAGGGGGCTTACGAGCAGTACTTC.

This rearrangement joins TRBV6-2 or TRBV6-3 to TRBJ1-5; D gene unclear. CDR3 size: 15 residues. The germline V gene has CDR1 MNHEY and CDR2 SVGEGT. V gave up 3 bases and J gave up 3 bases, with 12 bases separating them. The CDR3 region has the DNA TGTGCCAGCAGTTATTCGGTCCTGGACAATCAGCCCCAGCATTTT. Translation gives CASSYSVLDNQPQHF.

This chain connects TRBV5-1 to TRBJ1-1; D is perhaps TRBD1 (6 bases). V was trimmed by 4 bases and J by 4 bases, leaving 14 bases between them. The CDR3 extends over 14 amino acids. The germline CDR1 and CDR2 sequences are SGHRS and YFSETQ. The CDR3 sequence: CASSPGAGRTEAFF. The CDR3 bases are TGCGCCAGCAGCCCGGGGGCAGGCCGCACTGAAGCTTTCTTT.